Described below is a single T cell receptor beta chain sequence and its context. It was with 60 Vbeta and 13 Jbeta primers that the PCR ran. Authors' methods: Unique TCR beta chains numbered around 80 million in a later analysis, with around 10 million shared. Using immunoSEQ multiplex PCR, the repertoire was profiled, and TCRdb retains in-frame clones only, with some absent. V and J calls and clone size come straight from that table; D and trimming were deduced from the DNA. The listing records about 100,000 clones. This specimen belongs to a study of cytomegalovirus exposure and HLA in healthy donors. Between the trimmed V and J ends, which lost 1 base and 4 bases, there was a span of 11 bases. This CDR3 spans 15 amino acids. CDR1 is SGHRS and CDR2 is YFSETQ in the germline V gene.

The chain recombines TRBV5-1 with TRBJ2-2; no definite D call. The origin of this receptor is a man aged 45-60 years in good health and CMV-seronegative. The sample was PBMCs. The CDR3 DNA sequence: TGCGCCAGCAGCTTGAGATATGAACTCACCGGGGAGCTGTTTTTT. It codes for CASSLRYELTGELFF.